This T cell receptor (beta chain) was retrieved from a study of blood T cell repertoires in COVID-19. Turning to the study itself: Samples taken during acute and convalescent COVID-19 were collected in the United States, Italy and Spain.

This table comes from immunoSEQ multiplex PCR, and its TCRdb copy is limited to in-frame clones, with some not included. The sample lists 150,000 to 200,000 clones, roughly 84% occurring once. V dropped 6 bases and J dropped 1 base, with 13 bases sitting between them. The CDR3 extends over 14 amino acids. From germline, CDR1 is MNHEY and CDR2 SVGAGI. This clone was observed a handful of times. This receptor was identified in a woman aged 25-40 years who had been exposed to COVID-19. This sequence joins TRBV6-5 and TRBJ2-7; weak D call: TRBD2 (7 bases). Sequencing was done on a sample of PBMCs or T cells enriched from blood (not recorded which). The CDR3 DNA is TGTGCCAGCAGGTCGGGGGGCGATTCCTACGAGCAGTACTTC. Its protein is CASRSGGDSYEQYF.